This is a list of T cell receptor beta chains from one sample in a study of Ad26.COV2.S vaccination and SARS-CoV-2 variants. Clones were read by immunoSEQ multiplex PCR, and TCRdb kept only the in-frame ones, dropping some. Of hundreds of thousands of clones in the sample, roughly 90% were seen once. The sample here was peripheral blood, taken in a trial of Ad26.COV2.S vaccine versus placebo. The receptors come from a person aged 18-65 years who received the Ad26.COV2.S COVID-19 vaccine or a placebo. The CDR3 runs from the conserved cysteine through the conserved F or W.

j_call v_call cdr3_aa
TRBJ2-1 TRBV11-3 CASSLAGGYNEQFF
TRBJ1-1 TRBV2 CASSDLILNTEAFF
TRBJ2-7 TRBV7-8 CASSLGLAASYEQYF
TRBJ2-5 TRBV23-1 CASSQRRGQETQYF
TRBJ2-1 TRBV5-6 CASSLDLEQSEFF
TRBJ2-1 TRBV5-6 CASSLSDGSSYNEQFF
TRBJ2-5 TRBV7-2 CASRLQVQETQYF
TRBJ2-2 TRBV7-6 CASSFAPTSGLTGELFF
TRBJ2-1 TRBV3-1/TRBV3-2 CASSQAGFLYNEQFF
TRBJ2-3 TRBV5-6 CASSQTGVGTDTQYF
TRBJ2-1 TRBV19 CASSGAGLSYNEQFF
TRBJ1-5 TRBV25-1 CASSEWDRARPQHF
TRBJ1-5 TRBV4-1 CASSREGASNQPQHF
TRBJ2-1 TRBV3-1/TRBV3-2 CASSQRGSKDNEQFF
TRBJ1-1 TRBV27 CASSFGQGGTEAFF
TRBJ2-7 TRBV3-1/TRBV3-2 CASSQDFPEQYF
TRBJ2-1 TRBV4-1 CASSQPGLATPNNEQFF
TRBJ1-4 TRBV4-2 CASSHSEGEKLFF
TRBJ2-1 TRBV5-4 CASSLLAGGVNEQFF
TRBJ2-1 TRBV13 CASSRQTSGILPSEQFF
TRBJ2-3 TRBV7-2 CASSLDSGGASTDTQYF
TRBJ2-1 TRBV11-2 CASSSLAGGGHEQFF
TRBJ1-2 TRBV3-1/TRBV3-2 CASSHLENYGYTF
TRBJ1-4 TRBV25-1 CASSNPGQADEKLFF
TRBJ2-1 TRBV6-5 CASSYLAGGHEQFF
TRBJ1-4 TRBV28 CASSLQGGEKLFF
TRBJ2-7 TRBV19 CASNNGGGGYEQYF
TRBJ2-3 TRBV5-1 CASSPSGPDTQYF
TRBJ2-3 TRBV11-2 CASNKEPRVDTQYF
TRBJ2-7 TRBV19 CASSMTGDLNYEQYF
TRBJ1-2 TRBV25-1 CASSLTGYGYTF
TRBJ2-7 TRBV30 CAWSPSGRRNEQYF
TRBJ2-7 TRBV6-5 CASSYSGVGRDEQYF
TRBJ1-5 TRBV24-1 CATSDFPNRDGNQPQHF
TRBJ2-6 TRBV11-2 CAIRGLGANVLTF
TRBJ1-1 TRBV11-2 CASSPDDRGKNTEAFF
TRBJ1-5 TRBV6-5 CASSGDRGSNQPQHF
TRBJ2-3 TRBV7-9 CASSLTSGGFSTDTQYF
TRBJ1-1 TRBV5-5 CASSSARGQGLKAFF
TRBJ1-2 TRBV27 CASSSYLDNYGYTF
TRBJ2-2 TRBV6-6 CASSSGQTGELFF
TRBJ2-7 TRBV7-2 CASSSRTSEQYF
TRBJ2-3 TRBV7-2 CASSLRTGSTDTQYF
TRBJ2-1 TRBV7-9 CASSSGRLAGGEQFF
TRBJ2-1 TRBV3-1/TRBV3-2 CASSQLLLEQFF
TRBJ2-1 TRBV6-5 CASSYASSGDEQFF
TRBJ2-7 TRBV4-3 CASSPHRGKYYEQYF
TRBJ2-3 TRBV3-1/TRBV3-2 CAREGGGGADTQYF
TRBJ2-3 TRBV9 CASSVEAGGFSTDTQYF
TRBJ2-7 TRBV6-5 CASSYSGRAAAYEQYF
TRBJ2-2 TRBV27 CASSLGPGSNTGELFF
TRBJ2-3 TRBV7-2 CASSFVAGVGADTQYF
TRBJ2-5 TRBV5-1 CASSLGGKNSETQYF